This T cell receptor beta chain was profiled in a study of CD8+ T cells in alopecia areata. Study-wide results and limits: TCR sharing was clearer in mice than between patients, perhaps partly owing to patient HLA diversity.

In regard to this clone: The antigen is unknown.

Germline V lookup: CDR1 GTSNPN, CDR2 SVGIG (reference sequence). Trimming removed 3 bases at V and 7 bases at J, with 12 bases between. CDR3 length equals 13 residues. It was from alopecia areata patients that lesional scalp punch biopsies and peripheral blood were collected. As the sequencing template, cDNA was produced by extracting RNA and reverse transcribing it. TCRdb's copy holds only in-frame clones and misses some; the assay was immunoSEQ multiplex PCR. The profile covers approximately 180,000 clones, with about 63% appearing a single time and over 1.5% taken by the ten largest. The sample here was CD4+ T cells sorted from blood, taken at week 0. The receptor was isolated from a human donor with alopecia areata. V is TRBV30 and J is TRBJ2-2; possibly TRBD1 for D (5 bases). The CDR3 coding sequence is TGTGCCTGGAGCCCGACAGAGCTCGGGGAGCTGTTTTTT. It codes for CAWSPTELGELFF.